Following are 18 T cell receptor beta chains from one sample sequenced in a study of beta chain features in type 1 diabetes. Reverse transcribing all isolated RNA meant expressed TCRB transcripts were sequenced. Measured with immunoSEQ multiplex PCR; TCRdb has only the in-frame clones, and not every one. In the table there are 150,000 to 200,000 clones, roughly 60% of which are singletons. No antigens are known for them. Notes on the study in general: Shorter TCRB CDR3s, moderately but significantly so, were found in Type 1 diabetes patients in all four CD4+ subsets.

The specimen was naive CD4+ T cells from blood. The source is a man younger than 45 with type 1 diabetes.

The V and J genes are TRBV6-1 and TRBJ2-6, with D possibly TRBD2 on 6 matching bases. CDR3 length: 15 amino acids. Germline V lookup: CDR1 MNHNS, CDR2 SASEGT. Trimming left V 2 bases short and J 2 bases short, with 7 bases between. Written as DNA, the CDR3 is TGTGCCAGCAGTGAACTAGCGACTGGGGCCAACGTCCTGACTTTC. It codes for CASSELATGANVLTF.

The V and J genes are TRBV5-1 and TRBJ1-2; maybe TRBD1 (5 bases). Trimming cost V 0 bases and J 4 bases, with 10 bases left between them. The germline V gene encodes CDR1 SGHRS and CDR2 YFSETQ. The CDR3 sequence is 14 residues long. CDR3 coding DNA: TGCGCCAGCAGCTTGGCCCCAGGGAGCTATGGCTACACCTTC. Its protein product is CASSLAPGSYGYTF.

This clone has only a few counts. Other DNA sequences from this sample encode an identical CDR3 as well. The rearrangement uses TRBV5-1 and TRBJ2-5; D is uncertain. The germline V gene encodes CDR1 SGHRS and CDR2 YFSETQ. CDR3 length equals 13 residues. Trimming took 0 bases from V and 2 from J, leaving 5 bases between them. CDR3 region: CASSLGQQETQYF. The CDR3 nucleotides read TGCGCCAGCAGCTTGGGGCAGCAAGAGACCCAGTACTTC.

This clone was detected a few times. Written as DNA, the CDR3 is TGTGCCTGGACCTGGACAGATACGCAGTATTTT. It translates to CAWTWTDTQYF. The chain carries TRBV30 and TRBJ2-3; D uncertain. Germline V gives CDR1 GTSNPN, CDR2 SVGIG (reference sequence). V lost 4 bases and J lost 3, with 5 bases in between. The CDR3 consists of 11 residues.

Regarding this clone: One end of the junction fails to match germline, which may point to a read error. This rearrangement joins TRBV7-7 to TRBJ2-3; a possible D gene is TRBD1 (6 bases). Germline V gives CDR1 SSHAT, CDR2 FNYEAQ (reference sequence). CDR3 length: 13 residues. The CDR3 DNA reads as TGTGCTAGCAGCCTGGGGGCGACAGATACGCAGTATTTT. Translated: CASSLGATDTQYF.

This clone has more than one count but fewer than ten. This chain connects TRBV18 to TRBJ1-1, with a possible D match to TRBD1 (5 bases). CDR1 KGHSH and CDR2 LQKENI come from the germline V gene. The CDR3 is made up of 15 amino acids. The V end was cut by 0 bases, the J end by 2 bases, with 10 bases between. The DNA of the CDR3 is TGTGCCAGCTCACCACCTTCCGGGGCAAACACTGAAGCTTTCTTT. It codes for CASSPPSGANTEAFF.

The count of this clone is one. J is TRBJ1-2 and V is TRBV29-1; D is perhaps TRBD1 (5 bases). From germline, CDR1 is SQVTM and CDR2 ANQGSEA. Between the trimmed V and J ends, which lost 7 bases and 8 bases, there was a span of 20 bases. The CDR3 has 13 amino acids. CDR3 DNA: TGCAGCGCCATCGGGGGTAATTTGAGCGGCTACACCTTC. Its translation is CSAIGGNLSGYTF. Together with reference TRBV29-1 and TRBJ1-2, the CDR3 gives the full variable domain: SAVISQKPSRDICQRGTSLTIQCQVDSQVTMMFWYRQQPGQSLTLIATANQGSEATYESGFVIDKFPISRPNLTFSTLTVSNMSPEDSSIYLCSAIGGNLSGYTFGSGTRLTVV.

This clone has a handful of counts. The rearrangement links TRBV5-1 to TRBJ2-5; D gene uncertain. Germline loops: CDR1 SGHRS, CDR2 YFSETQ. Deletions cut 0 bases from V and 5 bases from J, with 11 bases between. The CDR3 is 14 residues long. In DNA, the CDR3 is TGCGCCAGCAGCTTGGTCACCATAGGGGAGACCCAGTACTTC. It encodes CASSLVTIGETQYF.

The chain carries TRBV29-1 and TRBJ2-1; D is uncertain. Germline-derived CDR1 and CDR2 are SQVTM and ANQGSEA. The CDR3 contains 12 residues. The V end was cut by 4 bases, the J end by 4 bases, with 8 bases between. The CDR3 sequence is CSVGETYNEQFF. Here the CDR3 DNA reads TGCAGCGTTGGGGAAACATACAATGAGCAGTTCTTC.

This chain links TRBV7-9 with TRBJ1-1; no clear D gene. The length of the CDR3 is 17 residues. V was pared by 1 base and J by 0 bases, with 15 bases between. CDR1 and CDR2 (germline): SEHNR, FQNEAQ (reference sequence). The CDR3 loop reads CASSLGSLGNVNTEAFF. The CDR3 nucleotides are TGTGCCAGCAGCTTAGGTTCTCTGGGGAACGTGAACACTGAAGCTTTCTTT.

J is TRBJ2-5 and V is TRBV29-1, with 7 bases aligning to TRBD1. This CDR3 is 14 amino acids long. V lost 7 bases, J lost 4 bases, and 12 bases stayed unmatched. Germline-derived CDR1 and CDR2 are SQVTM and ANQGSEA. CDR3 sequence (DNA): TGCAGCGCTCCCCCTTCGACAGGGTCAGAGACCCAGTACTTC. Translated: CSAPPSTGSETQYF.

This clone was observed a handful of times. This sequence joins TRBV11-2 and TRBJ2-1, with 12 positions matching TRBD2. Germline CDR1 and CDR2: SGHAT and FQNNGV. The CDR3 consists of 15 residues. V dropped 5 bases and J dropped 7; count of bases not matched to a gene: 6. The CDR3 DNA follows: TGTGCCAGCAGCCTAGGGACTAGCGGGTTGAATGAGCAGTTCTTC. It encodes CASSLGTSGLNEQFF.

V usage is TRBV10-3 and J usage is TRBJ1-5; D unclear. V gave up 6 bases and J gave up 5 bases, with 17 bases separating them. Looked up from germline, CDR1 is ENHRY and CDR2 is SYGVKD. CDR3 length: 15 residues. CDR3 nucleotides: TGTGCCATCAGATCCACTCTCCTGGGCGATCAGCCCCAGCATTTT. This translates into CAIRSTLLGDQPQHF.

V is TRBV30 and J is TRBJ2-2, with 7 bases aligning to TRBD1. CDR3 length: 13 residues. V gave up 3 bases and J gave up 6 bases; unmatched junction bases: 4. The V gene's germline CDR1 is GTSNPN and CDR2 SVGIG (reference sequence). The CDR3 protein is CAWSGTGAGELFF. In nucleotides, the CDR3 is TGTGCCTGGAGCGGAACAGGGGCCGGGGAGCTGTTTTTT.

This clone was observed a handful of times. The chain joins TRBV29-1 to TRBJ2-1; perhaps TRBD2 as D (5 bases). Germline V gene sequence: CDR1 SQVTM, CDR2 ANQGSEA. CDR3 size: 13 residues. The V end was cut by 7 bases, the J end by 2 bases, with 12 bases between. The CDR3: CSATLGAYNEQFF. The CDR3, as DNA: TGCAGCGCCACCCTGGGAGCCTACAATGAGCAGTTCTTC.

The CDR3 sequence: CASSLAFRGAQETQYF. The CDR3 DNA reads as TGTGCCAGCAGCTTAGCGTTTCGGGGGGCGCAAGAGACCCAGTACTTC. J is TRBJ2-5 and V is TRBV7-2; TRBD2 is a possible D gene (7 bases). The CDR3 runs to 16 residues. Germline values: CDR1 SGHTA, CDR2 FQGNSA. V was shortened by 0 bases and J by 2 bases, with 13 bases between the two germline ends.

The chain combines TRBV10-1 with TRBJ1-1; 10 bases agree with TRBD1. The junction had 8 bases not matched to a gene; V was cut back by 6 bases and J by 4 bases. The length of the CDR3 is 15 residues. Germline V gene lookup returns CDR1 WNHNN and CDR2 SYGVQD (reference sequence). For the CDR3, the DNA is TGCGCCAGCAGGAAGGACAGGGGGGAGTCCACTGAAGCTTTCTTT. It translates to CASRKDRGESTEAFF.

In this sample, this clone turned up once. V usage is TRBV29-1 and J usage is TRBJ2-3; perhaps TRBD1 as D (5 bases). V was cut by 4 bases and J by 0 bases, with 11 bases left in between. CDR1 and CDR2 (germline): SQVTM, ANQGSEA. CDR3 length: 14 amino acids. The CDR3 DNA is TGCAGCGTTGCCCAGGGTTCTAGCACAGATACGCAGTATTTT. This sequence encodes CSVAQGSSTDTQYF.